A selection of T cell receptor beta chains follows, all from one sample in a study of blood T cell repertoires in COVID-19. Clones were read by immunoSEQ multiplex PCR, and TCRdb kept only the in-frame ones, dropping some. The sample lists approximately 200,000 clones; around 84% were seen once. The material sequenced was PBMCs or T cells enriched from blood (not recorded which). These receptors were obtained from a man between 40 and 49 years old who had recovered from COVID-19. Each CDR3 is given with its conserved first and last residue. The order of the fields is J gene, clone size, D gene, V gene, CDR3 protein, CDR3 DNA. The D gene is left open where the match is weak. Clone size, where shown, is once, few, many, or a class for clones that have expanded.

J gene: TRBJ2-3; clone size: .; D gene: TRBD1; V gene: TRBV9; CDR3 protein: CASSPRTGRESTDTQYF; CDR3 DNA: TGTGCCAGCAGCCCCCGGACAGGGCGGGAAAGCACAGATACGCAGTATTTT
J gene: TRBJ2-1; clone size: .; D gene: .; V gene: TRBV27; CDR3 protein: CASSPIDLLAEQFF; CDR3 DNA: TGTGCCAGCAGCCCAATCGACCTCCTAGCTGAGCAGTTCTTC
J gene: TRBJ2-3; clone size: .; D gene: TRBD2; V gene: TRBV5-5; CDR3 protein: CASSQLAGEGTDTQYF; CDR3 DNA: TGTGCCAGCAGCCAGCTAGCGGGAGAGGGGACAGATACGCAGTATTTT
J gene: TRBJ1-1; clone size: once; D gene: .; V gene: TRBV6-2/TRBV6-3; CDR3 protein: CASSLQVGTEAFF; CDR3 DNA: TGTGCCAGCAGCCTCCAGGTGGGCACTGAAGCTTTCTTT
J gene: TRBJ1-1; clone size: .; D gene: .; V gene: TRBV7-3; CDR3 protein: CASSLHRNTEAFF; CDR3 DNA: TGTGCCAGCAGCTTACACAGGAACACTGAAGCTTTCTTT
J gene: TRBJ2-1; clone size: .; D gene: .; V gene: TRBV4-3; CDR3 protein: CASSQDGYNEQFF; CDR3 DNA: TGCGCCAGCAGCCAAGACGGGTACAATGAGCAGTTCTTC
J gene: TRBJ2-1; clone size: few; D gene: TRBD2; V gene: TRBV4-2; CDR3 protein: CASSQDGSSGNNEQFF; CDR3 DNA: TGTGCCAGCAGCCAAGATGGGTCTAGCGGGAACAATGAGCAGTTCTTC
J gene: TRBJ1-2; clone size: .; D gene: .; V gene: TRBV4-1; CDR3 protein: CASSQDLTTVINYGYTF; CDR3 DNA: TGCGCCAGCAGCCAAGATCTCACGACAGTGATTAACTATGGCTACACCTTC
J gene: TRBJ2-2; clone size: .; D gene: TRBD1; V gene: TRBV5-4; CDR3 protein: CASSQTGVNTGELFF; CDR3 DNA: TGTGCCAGCAGCCAGACAGGGGTGAACACCGGGGAGCTGTTTTTT
J gene: TRBJ2-4; clone size: .; D gene: TRBD1; V gene: TRBV29-1; CDR3 protein: CSATAWTGGQNIQYF; CDR3 DNA: TGCAGCGCTACCGCCTGGACAGGGGGCCAAAACATTCAGTACTTC
J gene: TRBJ1-1; clone size: .; D gene: .; V gene: TRBV15; CDR3 protein: CATSRRDTEAFF; CDR3 DNA: TGTGCCACCAGCAGGCGGGACACTGAAGCTTTCTTT
J gene: TRBJ1-2; clone size: .; D gene: .; V gene: TRBV4-1; CDR3 protein: CASSQASQGPSLYGYTF; CDR3 DNA: TGCGCCAGCAGCCAAGCCTCCCAGGGGCCCTCCCTCTATGGCTACACCTTC
J gene: TRBJ1-1; clone size: .; D gene: TRBD1; V gene: TRBV5-1; CDR3 protein: CASSWDSWNTEAFF; CDR3 DNA: TGCGCCAGCAGCTGGGACAGCTGGAACACTGAAGCTTTCTTT
J gene: TRBJ2-7; clone size: .; D gene: TRBD1; V gene: TRBV6-5; CDR3 protein: CASRDRQGIYEQYF; CDR3 DNA: TGTGCCAGCAGGGACCGACAGGGGATCTACGAGCAGTACTTC
J gene: TRBJ1-5; clone size: .; D gene: .; V gene: TRBV7-9; CDR3 protein: CASSGQEGQPQHF; CDR3 DNA: TGTGCCAGCAGCGGCCAGGAGGGTCAGCCCCAGCATTTT
J gene: TRBJ2-3; clone size: .; D gene: .; V gene: TRBV6-1; CDR3 protein: CASSESRDTQYF; CDR3 DNA: TGTGCCAGCAGTGAATCGAGAGATACGCAGTATTTT
J gene: TRBJ2-3; clone size: once; D gene: .; V gene: TRBV4-1; CDR3 protein: CASSHPRGSVEEDTQYF; CDR3 DNA: TGCGCCAGCAGTCACCCGCGGGGTTCGGTTGAAGAGGATACGCAGTATTTT
J gene: TRBJ2-7; clone size: .; D gene: .; V gene: TRBV7-2; CDR3 protein: CASSLTDTYEQYF; CDR3 DNA: TGTGCCAGCAGCTTAACAGACACCTACGAGCAGTACTTC
J gene: TRBJ2-7; clone size: .; D gene: TRBD1; V gene: TRBV5-1; CDR3 protein: CASSYGQETYEQYF; CDR3 DNA: TGCGCCAGCAGCTACGGACAGGAAACCTACGAGCAGTACTTC
J gene: TRBJ1-5; clone size: .; D gene: TRBD1; V gene: TRBV4-1; CDR3 protein: CASSQAGTGSNQPQHF; CDR3 DNA: TGCGCCAGCAGCCAAGCCGGGACAGGGAGTAATCAGCCCCAGCATTTT
J gene: TRBJ2-7; clone size: .; D gene: .; V gene: TRBV9; CDR3 protein: CASSVGVSSYEQYF; CDR3 DNA: TGTGCCAGCAGCGTAGGAGTGAGCTCCTACGAGCAGTACTTC
J gene: TRBJ1-1; clone size: .; D gene: .; V gene: TRBV6-4; CDR3 protein: CASSDGGGEAFF; CDR3 DNA: TGTGCCAGCAGTGACGGGGGGGGCGAAGCTTTCTTT
J gene: TRBJ2-7; clone size: once; D gene: .; V gene: TRBV11-2; CDR3 protein: CASSERRANEQYF; CDR3 DNA: TGTGCCAGCAGCGAGCGGAGAGCTAACGAGCAGTACTTC
J gene: TRBJ2-1; clone size: .; D gene: TRBD2; V gene: TRBV10-3; CDR3 protein: CAISETLAGVYNEQFF; CDR3 DNA: TGTGCCATCAGTGAAACTCTAGCGGGGGTTTACAATGAGCAGTTCTTC
J gene: TRBJ2-7; clone size: .; D gene: TRBD2; V gene: TRBV7-6; CDR3 protein: CASSPLGGGYEQYF; CDR3 DNA: TGTGCCAGCAGCCCCCTTGGGGGAGGGTACGAGCAGTACTTC
J gene: TRBJ2-7; clone size: .; D gene: TRBD2; V gene: TRBV28; CDR3 protein: CASCSGRAVRPSNEQYF; CDR3 DNA: TGTGCCAGCTGTAGCGGGAGGGCTGTTAGACCTTCCAACGAGCAGTACTTC
J gene: TRBJ2-2; clone size: .; D gene: TRBD1; V gene: TRBV24-1; CDR3 protein: CATSDADRGRVLELFF; CDR3 DNA: TGTGCCACCAGTGATGCGGACAGGGGGCGCGTTTTGGAGCTGTTTTTT
J gene: TRBJ2-2; clone size: medium-sized; D gene: TRBD2; V gene: TRBV6-4; CDR3 protein: CASSESGRATGELFF; CDR3 DNA: TGTGCCAGCAGTGAAAGCGGGAGGGCCACCGGGGAGCTGTTTTTT
J gene: TRBJ2-7; clone size: .; D gene: TRBD1; V gene: TRBV27; CDR3 protein: CASGTGQGNEQYF; CDR3 DNA: TGTGCCAGCGGTACGGGACAGGGCAACGAGCAGTACTTC
J gene: TRBJ2-7; clone size: .; D gene: TRBD2; V gene: TRBV27; CDR3 protein: CASSMGTSGLEQYF; CDR3 DNA: TGTGCCAGCAGTATGGGGACTAGTGGCCTGGAGCAGTACTTC
J gene: TRBJ2-3; clone size: .; D gene: TRBD2; V gene: TRBV6-5; CDR3 protein: CASRRAGGPTDTQYF; CDR3 DNA: TGTGCCAGCAGAAGAGCGGGAGGCCCCACAGATACGCAGTATTTT
J gene: TRBJ2-7; clone size: .; D gene: .; V gene: TRBV20-1; CDR3 protein: CSASTYEQYF; CDR3 DNA: TGCAGTGCTAGTACTTACGAGCAGTACTTC
J gene: TRBJ1-6; clone size: .; D gene: .; V gene: TRBV5-6; CDR3 protein: CASSPTRGAQGSPLHF; CDR3 DNA: TGTGCCAGCAGCCCGACAAGGGGCGCCCAGGGCTCACCCCTCCACTTT
J gene: TRBJ1-2; clone size: .; D gene: .; V gene: TRBV6-5; CDR3 protein: CASSYSIQGGGYTF; CDR3 DNA: TGTGCCAGCAGTTACTCGATACAGGGTGGCGGCTACACCTTC
J gene: TRBJ2-3; clone size: .; D gene: .; V gene: TRBV19; CDR3 protein: CASSPGTSSTDTQYF; CDR3 DNA: TGTGCCAGTAGTCCTGGGACATCCAGCACAGATACGCAGTATTTT
J gene: TRBJ2-7; clone size: .; D gene: .; V gene: TRBV2; CDR3 protein: CAWTRTEDSYEQYF; CDR3 DNA: TGTGCTTGGACGCGGACGGAGGACTCCTACGAGCAGTACTTC
J gene: TRBJ2-7; clone size: .; D gene: TRBD2; V gene: TRBV7-2; CDR3 protein: CASSGTSGVYEQYF; CDR3 DNA: TGTGCCAGCTCCGGGACTAGCGGGGTCTACGAGCAGTACTTC
J gene: TRBJ2-7; clone size: .; D gene: TRBD2; V gene: TRBV10-3; CDR3 protein: CASMTSGSRRTYEQYF; CDR3 DNA: TGTGCCAGTATGACTAGCGGGAGCCGTCGAACCTACGAGCAGTACTTC
J gene: TRBJ2-7; clone size: .; D gene: TRBD1; V gene: TRBV20-1; CDR3 protein: CSASLGQGTLGEQYF; CDR3 DNA: TGCAGTGCTAGTCTGGGACAGGGGACACTTGGCGAGCAGTACTTC
J gene: TRBJ1-2; clone size: .; D gene: .; V gene: TRBV19; CDR3 protein: CASSTSPPGKPSYGYTF; CDR3 DNA: TGTGCCAGTAGTACCTCACCCCCGGGAAAGCCCAGCTATGGCTACACCTTC
J gene: TRBJ2-7; clone size: .; D gene: .; V gene: TRBV18; CDR3 protein: CASSRGDQYHEQYF; CDR3 DNA: TGTGCCAGCTCACGCGGGGACCAGTATCACGAGCAGTACTTC
J gene: TRBJ1-2; clone size: few; D gene: .; V gene: TRBV6-5; CDR3 protein: CASSSGNYGYTF; CDR3 DNA: TGTGCCAGCAGTTCGGGGAACTATGGCTACACCTTC
J gene: TRBJ1-2; clone size: once; D gene: .; V gene: TRBV6-5; CDR3 protein: CASTGGTYYGYTF; CDR3 DNA: TGTGCCAGCACAGGAGGGACTTACTATGGCTACACCTTC
J gene: TRBJ2-7; clone size: .; D gene: TRBD2; V gene: TRBV7-2; CDR3 protein: CASSFDRLAGAYEQYF; CDR3 DNA: TGTGCCAGCAGCTTTGATCGCCTAGCGGGAGCGTACGAGCAGTACTTC
J gene: TRBJ2-2; clone size: .; D gene: .; V gene: TRBV7-3; CDR3 protein: CASSLGNRPTGELFF; CDR3 DNA: TGTGCCAGCAGCTTAGGGAACAGGCCCACCGGGGAGCTGTTTTTT
J gene: TRBJ2-7; clone size: few; D gene: .; V gene: TRBV28; CDR3 protein: CASSPLGLGREYEQYF; CDR3 DNA: TGTGCCAGCAGTCCCCTCGGGTTGGGGAGAGAATACGAGCAGTACTTC
J gene: TRBJ1-1; clone size: .; D gene: .; V gene: TRBV6-5; CDR3 protein: CASSTRVGNTEAFF; CDR3 DNA: TGTGCCAGCAGTACCAGGGTTGGGAACACTGAAGCTTTCTTT
J gene: TRBJ2-5; clone size: .; D gene: .; V gene: TRBV24-1; CDR3 protein: CATSEDWVETQYF; CDR3 DNA: TGTGCCACCAGTGAGGACTGGGTCGAGACCCAGTACTTC
J gene: TRBJ2-4; clone size: .; D gene: .; V gene: TRBV10-2; CDR3 protein: CASTSTGSQYF; CDR3 DNA: TGCGCCAGCACTTCGACGGGTAGTCAGTACTTC
J gene: TRBJ1-1; clone size: .; D gene: .; V gene: TRBV7-9; CDR3 protein: CASSPAPRGNTEAFF; CDR3 DNA: TGTGCCAGCAGCCCCGCTCCCCGCGGGAACACTGAAGCTTTCTTT
J gene: TRBJ1-2; clone size: .; D gene: TRBD1; V gene: TRBV11-2; CDR3 protein: CASSLGQGGYGYTF; CDR3 DNA: TGTGCCAGCAGCTTGGGACAGGGTGGCTATGGCTACACCTTC
J gene: TRBJ1-2; clone size: .; D gene: .; V gene: TRBV28; CDR3 protein: CASRVAGSTRYGYTF; CDR3 DNA: TGTGCCAGCAGAGTTGCGGGGAGTACACGCTATGGCTACACCTTC